The entry below gives a single TCR beta chain sequence along with its context. Its antigen is currently not known. No per-base quality is available; no much larger clone lies one base away. The CDR3, cysteine through phenylalanine, is 16 amino acids long. Only the CDR3 part of the read is kept: 48 bases, read in frame from the first base. The germline V gene sets CDR1 to SGHRS and CDR2 to YFSETQ. V loses 0 bases, J loses 1 base, and the germline ends lie 13 bases apart. This sample is part of a study of cytomegalovirus exposure and HLA in healthy donors (dated by TCRdb to about 2017). At the level of the whole study: An earlier analysis of 550 to 700 of the donors reported approximately 270 Gb of sequence data and 100 million to 140 million unique TCR beta sequences from 150 million to 200 million T cells. An early release that covered fewer than 750 HLA-typed donors contained approximately 300 gigabases of sequencing data and 70 million to 100 million unique TCR sequences. Of the 300 to 400 genotyped donors, roughly 85% fell in the genetic ancestry cluster associated with self-reported Caucasian donors. The study aimed to test whether cataloging public T cell receptors could reveal signatures of past pathogen exposure. The study profiled the T cell repertoires of some 610 subjects by immunosequencing and related them to cytomegalovirus serostatus. In addition to the first cohort of approximately 650 subjects, a separate validation cohort of about 120 different subjects was used. High-throughput TCR immunosequencing, statistical association of individual TCRs with disease status, and machine learning were combined to predict cytomegalovirus infection status. A later analysis re-examined previously published TCR beta repertoires from around 670 donors and added high-resolution HLA genotyping to investigate patterns of TCR occurrence. Rather than using new phenotypic data, the later analysis identified candidate immune exposures from TCR beta sequences and from how often those sequences occurred across donors. An earlier analysis of 500 to 650 of the donors applied high-throughput TCR beta sequencing to assess whether each TCR beta V gene segment acted as functional or pseudogenic. Donor age, sex, ethnicity and CMV serostatus were compiled alongside the repertoire data. A later genetic analysis took genome-wide SNP genotypes for about 65% of the 666 donors and used that subset as a discovery cohort. Every repertoire in the discovery cohort had been generated on one and the same sequencing platform. Class I and class II HLA loci were covered by the typing at four-digit resolution. The number of donors typed differed by locus, with roughly 620-630 for A, B, C, DRB1 and DQB1, about 500 for DQA1, over 600 for DPA1, and 450 to 480 for DPB1. A handful of DR-DQ haplotypes were handled as single units for association and clustering because linkage in the cohort was strong. On average, about 240,000 unique TCR beta nucleotide sequences were sequenced per donor among some 420 genotyped donors of the cohort, with about 17% of those sequences being non-productive. Overall study outcomes, separate from this receptor: Most CMV-associated TCR beta chains appeared to be HLA-restricted in a later analysis, and the HLA associations seemed to be driven largely by CMV exposure. In a later analysis, HLA-associated TCR beta chains were found to be more clonally expanded and to have lower generation probabilities than equally common non-associated chains. It was suggested by the authors that the approach could potentially be generalized to other disease states and immunological phenotypes. While some public TCRs were present in many individuals, most TCR sequences turned up only very rarely across donors. A cluster of highly shared sequence variants was judged likely to represent a technical artifact of the sequencing pipeline. Because HLA typing was missing for some donors at each locus, association tests included only the typed subset. When HLA alleles, especially DR and DQ, strongly co-occurred, TCR associations were difficult to assign to individual alleles. In the study, some 160 TCR beta chains were listed as associated with cytomegalovirus. According to a later genetic analysis, donors in an Asian-associated ancestry cluster had fewer N-insertions in productive TCRs than the approximately 650-donor mean. According to a later analysis, parvovirus B19, influenza, CMV and Epstein-Barr virus appeared linked to several top co-occurrence clusters. Specific HLA alleles were associated with 15,000 to 20,000 TCR beta sequences at a false discovery rate of 0.05 in a later analysis. In an earlier analysis of some 500 of the donors, most TCR beta V segments appeared in productive rearrangements about 90% or about 30% of the time, broadly matching IMGT annotations. Because the 87-base-pair reads could not distinguish some IMGT-functional V segments, including TRBV6-2 and TRBV6-3, those segments were excluded. V-gene and J-gene trimming of TCR beta chains was associated with a missense DCLRE1C variant in a later genetic analysis, and the association was replicated in an independent cohort. This cohort had only TCR beta chains sequenced, and the lack of alpha or paired-chain data limited which features could be detected. In both the original and validation cohorts, the classifier was reported to diagnose cytomegalovirus status with high specificity and sensitivity. Roughly uniform sequencing depth across donors was assumed in presence/absence analyses, although this assumption may not hold. Correlated functional status among segregating V segments might be attributable to linkage disequilibrium, but an unknown experimental factor could not be ruled out. Immune exposure information for the cohort was limited to CMV serostatus. A few of the identified cytomegalovirus-associated TCR beta chains were confirmed in vitro to be specific for cytomegalovirus antigens. A further reported finding was that TCR beta sequences accurately predicted the HLA-A and HLA-B alleles for most subjects in the first cohort. In a later analysis, the rate of TCR association differed among HLA loci, with DRB1 alleles having the most associated TCRs and HLA-C alleles having the fewest. The earlier analysis of some 540 of the donors excluded approximately 15 rarely observed V segments, including chromosome 9 orphons, because counts were too low.

The method behind the library was the immunoSEQ multiplex PCR assay. A mixture of 60 forward primers for TCR Vbeta segments and 13 reverse primers for TCR Jbeta segments was used in the multiplex PCR. The CDR3 region of rearranged TCR beta genes was amplified from genomic DNA with a multiplex PCR assay. On the Illumina HiSeq System, the amplified TCR beta libraries were sequenced as 87-base-pair reads. For the original study's pipeline: In a later analysis, around 80 million unique TCR beta chains were counted across the 500 to 850 repertoires, and roughly 11 million of these chains were shared by at least two donors. To remove PCR and sequencing errors, raw reads were error-corrected and collapsed into unique sequences using a nearest-neighbor algorithm that merged closely related sequences. V, D and J gene segments were assigned by aligning CDR3 sequences to IMGT reference sequences. For a sequence to be retained, a match of at least six nucleotides was required to both a V gene segment and a J gene segment. Rearrangements were called productive when the CDR3 lacked stop codons and stayed in frame with V and J; all others were non-productive. Following IMGT convention, CDR3 was defined as the stretch from the second conserved V-encoded cysteine to the conserved J-encoded phenylalanine. In an earlier analysis of 500 to 650 of the donors, sequences lacking an unambiguous match to a single V gene segment were excluded. In an earlier analysis of approximately 590 of the donors, V segments were called functional above 56.7% productive rearrangements and were called segregating when the between-donor standard deviation exceeded 5%. A statistical classification framework was built for diagnosing cytomegalovirus status from the catalog of TCR beta chain sequences. In a later analysis, TCR nucleotide sequences were compared against IMGT/GENE-DB human TR gene sequences so that V and J genes could be assigned. A later analysis assigned CDR3 sequences and most-parsimonious VDJ recombination scenarios with the TCRdist pipeline. In a later analysis, every TCR beta chain was defined by the combination of its CDR3 amino acid sequence and its V-gene family, and reads without a unique V-gene family were dropped. In a later analysis, 450 to 600 highly shared, low-generation-probability nucleotide sequences were removed to address suspected cross-contamination and a sequencing artifact. In a later analysis, a clonal expansion index was calculated for each public chain from normalized within-repertoire ranks of inferred template counts. A later analysis computed generation probabilities with a VDJ recombination model fitted to out-of-frame rearrangements, and checked the results against IGoR. In a later analysis, hypergeometric tests were used to score TCR-TCR, TCR-HLA and TCR-CMV co-occurrence, with a repertoire-size bias correction applied to TCR pairs. In a later analysis, false discovery rates were estimated by permuting HLA or CMV assignments 20 times. In a later analysis, co-occurring TCRs were grouped using DBSCAN, with TCRdist sequence similarity added in when clustering inside HLA-allele-positive subsets. Co-occurrence clustering excluded repertoires with fewer than 30,000 or more than 120,000 public chains, plus five with anomalous nucleotide sharing. This immuneACCESS table, as held by TCRdb, lists in-frame sequences with V and J called but not all clones. Of the missing ones, under half trace to an unresolved V gene in checked studies; the others have no known cause. V and J calls and clone size are as listed in that table; D and trimming were resolved from the DNA. The sample records 150,000 or so clones, about three quarters of which are singletons. Jointly, the top ten make up roughly 1.9% of the sample.

The cohort was made up of hundreds of healthy bone marrow donors. Cohort members were all nominally healthy when sampled, although unrecorded immune exposures were likely present. The donor was CMV seronegative and belonged to the group of 352 seronegative cohort members. Each donor provided a peripheral blood sample, and peripheral blood mononuclear cells were used for TCR beta sequencing. Genomic DNA was extracted from the blood cell samples with the Qiagen DNeasy Blood Extraction Kit. The sequence derives from a female donor in good health and CMV-seronegative. This chain joins TRBV5-1 to TRBJ2-5; no confident D gene assignment can be made. The sequencing input was PBMCs. This receptor carries the CDR3 CASSLEFGGGQETQYF. The sequence in DNA is TGCGCCAGCAGCTTGGAGTTTGGCGGCGGCCAAGAGACCCAGTACTTC.